This passage covers 24 T cell receptor beta chains from one sample sequenced in a study of blood T cell repertoires in COVID-19. This table comes from immunoSEQ multiplex PCR, and its TCRdb copy is limited to in-frame clones, with some not included. In the table there are 250,000 to 350,000 clones, roughly 84% of which are singletons. The sequenced sample was peripheral blood. These receptors all stem from a human donor with COVID-19, enrolled during active disease. The donor label of this sample is uncertain.

The rearrangement uses TRBV27 and TRBJ1-1; 9 nucleotides agree with TRBD1. The CDR3 spans 16 residues. CDR1 MNHEY and CDR2 SMNVEV come from the germline V gene (reference sequence). V shed 5 bases, J shed 4 bases, and the junction held 11 bases outside the gene matches. The CDR3 DNA follows: TGTGCCAGCAGTCTAGACTCATTGACAGGGGGCACTGAAGCTTTCTTT. It yields the protein CASSLDSLTGGTEAFF.

The chain joins TRBV28 to TRBJ2-7; weak D call: TRBD1 (5 bases). Trimming cost V 8 bases and J 1 base, with 15 bases left between them. In germline, CDR1 is MDHEN, CDR2 SYDVKM. The CDR3 extends over 14 amino acids. The CDR3: CASGAYLGSYEQYF. CDR3 in DNA: TGTGCCAGCGGGGCTTATCTTGGGTCCTACGAGCAGTACTTC.

This sequence joins TRBV6-5 and TRBJ1-2; 8 bases are shared with TRBD1. J lost 8 bases, V lost 4 bases, and 15 bases had no gene match. Germline assignment: CDR1 MNHEY and CDR2 SVGAGI. The CDR3 extends over 16 amino acids. The CDR3, as DNA: TGTGCCAGCAGTTTCGTTCTCAGGACAGGGAAAGACGGCTACACCTTC. Translating it yields CASSFVLRTGKDGYTF.

This clone was observed many times. Other DNA variants within this sample encode the same CDR3. The genes are TRBV30 and TRBJ2-2; possibly TRBD2 for D (6 bases). Germline-derived CDR1 and CDR2 are GTSNPN and SVGIG (reference sequence). This CDR3 region has 14 residues. The germline V and J ends were trimmed by 2 bases and 0 bases, with 7 bases remaining between them. The CDR3 DNA reads as TGTGCCTGGAGTCGACTAGCGAACACCGGGGAGCTGTTTTTT. Translation: CAWSRLANTGELFF.

V gene TRBV6-2 or TRBV6-3 combines with J gene TRBJ2-3, with a tentative D call TRBD2 (6 bases). CDR3 length equals 15 residues. V was cut by 6 bases and J by 5 bases, with 18 bases left in between. Germline CDR1 and CDR2: MNHEY and SVGEGT. CDR3 nucleotide sequence: TGTGCCAGCAGCTCCCCGGAGGGGTATGGAGATACGCAGTATTTT. Amino acids: CASSSPEGYGDTQYF.

V and J are TRBV30 and TRBJ1-5; D gene unclear. Germline assignment: CDR1 GTSNPN and CDR2 SVGIG (reference sequence). Trimming shortened V by 3 bases and J by 3 bases, and 9 bases separated the two germline ends. This CDR3 is 13 amino acids long. The CDR3 coding sequence is TGTGCCTGGAGCGACACCTACAATCAGCCCCAGCATTTT. As protein: CAWSDTYNQPQHF.

The chain uses TRBV27 and TRBJ2-7, with a weak D call TRBD1 (5 bases). CDR1 is MNHEY, CDR2 SMNVEV, per germline (reference sequence). This CDR3 is 19 amino acids long. Trimming left V 3 bases short and J 0 bases short, with 24 bases between. The CDR3 nucleotides read TGTGCCAGCAGTTTCTTTAGGGGCCGCGTGGCACCCAGCTCCTACGAGCAGTACTTC. It specifies CASSFFRGRVAPSSYEQYF.

The gene calls are TRBV19 and TRBJ2-2, with TRBD2 as a possible D gene (6 bases). The CDR3 runs to 17 residues. CDR1 and CDR2 (germline): LNHDA, SQIVND (reference sequence). The germline V and J ends were trimmed by 7 bases and 3 bases, with 21 bases remaining between them. DNA for the CDR3: TGTGCCAGTACTCTTTATGCGCCAGGAGGGGACACCGGGGAGCTGTTTTTT. The encoded protein is CASTLYAPGGDTGELFF.

The chain uses TRBV19 and TRBJ1-2, with 10 bases lining up with TRBD1. V lost 3 bases to trimming and J lost 8 bases; unmatched junction nucleotides: 12. The CDR3 loop spans 16 amino acids. Germline V gene sequence: CDR1 LNHDA, CDR2 SQIVND (reference sequence). CDR3 residues: CASSMADRGRGQGYTF. CDR3 in DNA: TGTGCCAGTAGTATGGCTGACAGGGGGCGCGGGCAAGGCTACACCTTC.

The chain joins TRBV5-4 to TRBJ2-5; 8 bases agree with TRBD2. CDR3 length: 13 amino acids. With 3 bases clipped from V and 5 bases from J, the junction kept 3 bases outside the gene matches. Germline CDR1 is SGHNT and CDR2 is YYREEE (reference sequence). The DNA of the CDR3 is TGTGCCAGCAGCTCGGGACTAGTTGAGACCCAGTACTTC. Protein sequence: CASSSGLVETQYF.

The chain recombines TRBV5-6 with TRBJ1-3; D is perhaps TRBD1 (5 bases). The CDR3 is 14 residues long. CDR1 is SGHDT and CDR2 is YYEEEE in the germline V gene. Trimming took off 7 bases at V and 1 base at J, with 12 bases between the two ends. CDR3 residues: CASYAGRSGNTIYF. CDR3 coding DNA: TGTGCCAGCTATGCAGGGAGGTCTGGAAACACCATATATTTT.

The table lists this clone with a few counts. The chain combines TRBV9 with TRBJ2-7, with 8 bases fitting TRBD2. Germline V gene lookup returns CDR1 SGDLS and CDR2 YYNGEE. CDR3 length: 16 residues. V shed 2 bases and J 1 base; nucleotides not matched to a gene: 8. CDR3 DNA sequence: TGTGCCAGCAGCGTGAAGGGGCGGGAGGCGTCCTACGAGCAGTACTTC. Protein: CASSVKGREASYEQYF.

The chain is built from TRBV7-2 and TRBJ1-1; D gene unclear. The CDR3 runs 14 residues. The V end was cut by 1 base, the J end by 0 bases, with 6 bases between. Germline V gene sequence: CDR1 SGHTA, CDR2 FQGNSA. CDR3 loop: CASSLERVNTEAFF. The CDR3 DNA reads as TGTGCCAGCAGCTTAGAACGGGTGAACACTGAAGCTTTCTTT.

Turning to this clone: The sample has other DNA sequences that encode this CDR3 too. The V call is TRBV7-8, the J call TRBJ1-5, with D uncertain. The germline gives CDR1 SGHVS, CDR2 FQNEAQ. The V and J ends lost 1 base and 7 bases respectively, with 8 bases between them. This CDR3 has 13 residues. The CDR3 loop reads CASSLVSGQPQHF. CDR3 sequence (DNA): TGTGCCAGCAGCTTAGTTTCGGGGCAGCCCCAGCATTTT.

The rearrangement joins TRBV30 to TRBJ2-2; maybe TRBD1 (11 bases). Germline loops: CDR1 GTSNPN, CDR2 SVGIG (reference sequence). V lost 2 bases to trimming and J lost 5 bases, with 18 bases between them. The CDR3 spans 16 residues. CDR3 residues: CAWSSGRDRGTGELFF. CDR3 nucleotides: TGTGCCTGGAGTAGCGGGAGGGACAGGGGGACCGGGGAGCTGTTTTTT.

This chain joins TRBV7-3 and TRBJ1-2; 10 nucleotides align to TRBD1. Trimming cost V 2 bases and J 4 bases; bases outside gene matches: 7. CDR1 and CDR2 (germline): SGHTA, FQGTGA. This CDR3 has 16 residues. The CDR3 spells CASSLGGTGAVYGYTF. CDR3 DNA: TGTGCCAGCAGCTTAGGCGGGACAGGGGCTGTCTATGGCTACACCTTC.

The chain combines TRBV15 with TRBJ2-3; perhaps TRBD2 as D (6 bases). Between the trimmed V and J ends, which lost 0 bases and 14 bases, there was a span of 27 bases. Germline CDR1 reads LNHNV; CDR2 reads YYDKDF (reference sequence). The CDR3 consists of 17 residues. CDR3 sequence: CATSRDKAPTSWALRYF. CDR3 bases: TGTGCCACCAGCAGAGACAAGGCCCCTACTAGCTGGGCCCTTCGGTATTTT.

This chain uses TRBV7-9 with TRBJ2-7; 14 nucleotides line up with TRBD2. The CDR3 runs 16 residues. Germline V gene lookup returns CDR1 SEHNR and CDR2 FQNEAQ (reference sequence). With V trimmed by 5 bases and J by 4 bases, 7 bases remained unmatched. CDR3 residues: CASSPTGTSGSYEQYF. In DNA, the CDR3 is TGTGCCAGCAGCCCCACTGGGACTAGCGGGAGTTACGAGCAGTACTTC.

J is TRBJ1-4 and V is TRBV3-1 (or the pseudogene TRBV3-2); D is unresolved. This CDR3 is 16 amino acids long. The V end was cut by 4 bases, the J end by 1 base, with 13 bases between. The germline gives CDR1 LGHDT, CDR2 YNNKEL (reference sequence). The CDR3 loop reads CASSLFAYKTNEKLFF. CDR3 DNA sequence: TGTGCCAGCAGCCTTTTTGCATACAAAACTAATGAAAAACTGTTTTTT.

The J gene is TRBJ1-1, the V gene TRBV9, with D tentatively TRBD1 (5 bases). The CDR3 runs 14 residues. Trimming removed 2 bases from V and 1 base from J, with 9 bases in between. Germline CDR1 reads SGDLS; CDR2 reads YYNGEE. This chain's CDR3 is CASSVAQENTEAFF. CDR3 nucleotides: TGTGCCAGCAGCGTTGCACAGGAGAACACTGAAGCTTTCTTT.

This chain links TRBV12-3 or TRBV12-4 with TRBJ2-7, with D possibly matching TRBD1 (5 bases). This CDR3 has 13 amino acids. Between the trimmed V and J ends, which lost 2 bases and 2 bases, there was a span of 7 bases. CDR3 coding DNA: TGTGCCAGCAGTTTACTGGGGCCCTACGAGCAGTACTTC. It codes for CASSLLGPYEQYF.

The V and J genes are TRBV28 and TRBJ2-7; 7 bases are shared with TRBD2. V trimming: 8 bases; J trimming: 1 base; junction bases outside the gene matches: 8. The CDR3 totals 14 residues. The germline gives CDR1 MDHEN, CDR2 SYDVKM. In DNA, the CDR3 is TGTGCCAGCGGCGGGAGCGGAGCGTCCTACGAGCAGTACTTC. It is translated as CASGGSGASYEQYF. Full variable domain (outside the CDR3, taken from reference TRBV28 and TRBJ2-7): DVKVTQSSRYLVKRTGEKVFLECVQDMDHENMFWYRQDPGLGLRLIYFSYDVKMKEKGDIPEGYSVSREKKERFSLILESASTNQTSMYLCASGGSGASYEQYFGPGTRLTVT.

The V gene is TRBV29-1, the J gene TRBJ1-1; 9 nucleotides agree with TRBD1. V shed 3 bases and J 4 bases; nucleotides not matched to a gene: 3. CDR1 and CDR2 (germline): SQVTM, ANQGSEA. The CDR3 loop spans 13 amino acids. CDR3 in DNA: TGCAGCGTTGAGCGGGACAGGGCCACTGAAGCTTTCTTT. This translates into CSVERDRATEAFF.

The chain employs TRBV6-2 or TRBV6-3 and TRBJ2-5; possible D gene TRBD1, 6 bases. The V gene's germline CDR1 is MNHEY and CDR2 SVGEGT. V was cut by 0 bases and J by 5 bases, with 13 bases left in between. This CDR3 spans 15 amino acids. In nucleotides, the CDR3 is TGTGCCAGCAGTTACTCGCTCGGCAGGGGCGAGACCCAGTACTTC. Translated, it gives CASSYSLGRGETQYF.